The rows below give T cell receptor beta chains drawn from one sample of a study of blood T cell repertoires in COVID-19. Sequenced by immunoSEQ multiplex PCR; TCRdb stores in-frame clones only, minus some. The table records 55,000 to 85,000 clones, around 86% of them present only once. Sequencing used peripheral blood. The origin of the receptors is a woman between 18 and 29 years old with acute or convalescent COVID-19. The CDR3 runs from the conserved cysteine through the conserved F or W. Each record gives: D gene, V gene, J gene, clone size, CDR3 DNA, CDR3 protein. D genes are given only for firm matches. The size entry is marked missing in some rows and otherwise reads once, few, many or a size class.

D: .
V: TRBV2
J: TRBJ1-1
size: .
DNA: TGTGCCAGCAGGCTAGGAGAGAACACTGAAGCTTTCTTT
CDR3: CASRLGENTEAFF

D: .
V: TRBV7-2
J: TRBJ2-7
size: once
DNA: TGTGCCAGCAGCTTAGGTGGCAGTACCTACGAGCAGTACTTC
CDR3: CASSLGGSTYEQYF

D: .
V: TRBV18
J: TRBJ2-3
size: .
DNA: TGTGCCAGCTCACCAGGAGCTCACACAGATACGCAGTATTTT
CDR3: CASSPGAHTDTQYF

D: .
V: TRBV15
J: TRBJ1-6
size: .
DNA: TGTGCCACCAGCAGAGATGACAGTTCTGAAGTTGGGGATTCACCCCTCCACTTT
CDR3: CATSRDDSSEVGDSPLHF

D: TRBD1
V: TRBV23-1
J: TRBJ2-5
size: .
DNA: TGCGCCAGCACCTTGACAGGGGCGACGGAGGAGACCCAGTACTTC
CDR3: CASTLTGATEETQYF

D: TRBD1
V: TRBV15
J: TRBJ2-5
size: .
DNA: TGTGCCACCAGCAGAGCGGGACAGGCGGAAACGGAGACCCAGTACTTC
CDR3: CATSRAGQAETETQYF

D: TRBD1
V: TRBV5-8
J: TRBJ2-5
size: .
DNA: TGTGCCAGCAGGTTGACAGGGGTAGAGACCCAGTACTTC
CDR3: CASRLTGVETQYF

D: TRBD1
V: TRBV11-2
J: TRBJ1-6
size: once
DNA: TGTGCCAGCAGCTTTCGGACAGGGGGCAGAGGGGGGAATTCACCCCTCCACTTT
CDR3: CASSFRTGGRGGNSPLHF

D: .
V: TRBV11-2
J: TRBJ2-1
size: .
DNA: TGTGCCAGCAGCTCCCGTGGCCAGGGCTACAATGAGCAGTTCTTC
CDR3: CASSSRGQGYNEQFF

D: .
V: TRBV2
J: TRBJ1-2
size: .
DNA: TGTGCCAGCAGAGAGAGACAAGTGAACTATGGCTACACCTTC
CDR3: CASRERQVNYGYTF

D: .
V: TRBV6-1
J: TRBJ2-1
size: .
DNA: TGTGCCAGCAGTGAAAGGGGTCCAAAATACAATGAGCAGTTCTTC
CDR3: CASSERGPKYNEQFF

D: .
V: TRBV2
J: TRBJ2-7
size: .
DNA: TGTGCCAGCGGACAGCTCGAGCAGTACTTC
CDR3: CASGQLEQYF

D: TRBD1
V: TRBV6-2/TRBV6-3
J: TRBJ1-5
size: .
DNA: TGTGCCAGCAGTTTCACATACCCGGGACAGCGCAATCAGCCCCAGCATTTT
CDR3: CASSFTYPGQRNQPQHF

D: .
V: TRBV30
J: TRBJ2-5
size: .
DNA: TGTGCCTGGAGTGACATGACAGGTTCTTGGGAGGGCCAGTACTTC
CDR3: CAWSDMTGSWEGQYF

D: .
V: TRBV5-1
J: TRBJ2-2
size: .
DNA: TGCGCCAGCAGCATGGACTCGATAAACACCGGGGAGCTGTTTTTT
CDR3: CASSMDSINTGELFF

D: .
V: TRBV7-8
J: TRBJ1-1
size: .
DNA: TGTGCCAGCAGCAGGTCCGACAGGCGAACGAGGAACACTGAAGCTTTCTTT
CDR3: CASSRSDRRTRNTEAFF

D: TRBD2
V: TRBV6-5
J: TRBJ2-7
size: .
DNA: TGTGCCAGCAGTTACGGAGCGGGAGTGTCCTACGAGCAGTACTTC
CDR3: CASSYGAGVSYEQYF

D: TRBD2
V: TRBV6-2/TRBV6-3
J: TRBJ2-2
size: once
DNA: TGTGCCAGCAGCCCACACAGGACTAGCGGTATAGCGAACACCGGGGAGCTGTTTTTT
CDR3: CASSPHRTSGIANTGELFF

D: .
V: TRBV2
J: TRBJ1-1
size: .
DNA: TGTGCCAGCAGTGAAGGACTGCGGATAAACACTGAAGCTTTCTTT
CDR3: CASSEGLRINTEAFF

D: TRBD1
V: TRBV6-1
J: TRBJ1-1
size: .
DNA: TGTGCCAGCAGTTCCCGGACAGGGGTCACTGAAGCTTTCTTT
CDR3: CASSSRTGVTEAFF

D: TRBD2
V: TRBV30
J: TRBJ2-3
size: .
DNA: TGTGCCTGGAGCCTAGCGGGGCTGGGCACAGATACGCAGTATTTT
CDR3: CAWSLAGLGTDTQYF

D: .
V: TRBV12-3/TRBV12-4
J: TRBJ2-5
size: medium-sized
DNA: TGTGCCAGCAGTTTAAGACTCGCAGAGACCCAGTACTTC
CDR3: CASSLRLAETQYF

D: TRBD1
V: TRBV30
J: TRBJ1-5
size: .
DNA: TGTGCCTGGAGTCCGGGACAGGGACTTTATCAGCCCCAGCATTTT
CDR3: CAWSPGQGLYQPQHF

D: .
V: TRBV7-2
J: TRBJ1-1
size: .
DNA: TGTGCCAGCAGCCCAACACCCGGGAGTACTGAAGCTTTCTTT
CDR3: CASSPTPGSTEAFF

D: .
V: TRBV2
J: TRBJ2-2
size: .
DNA: TGTGCCAGCAGTGAGAAGCTTGCCGGGGAGCTGTTTTTT
CDR3: CASSEKLAGELFF

D: TRBD1
V: TRBV19
J: TRBJ1-1
size: .
DNA: TGTGCCTCTGGAAGGGGGCTGAACACTGAAGCTTTCTTT
CDR3: CASGRGLNTEAFF

D: .
V: TRBV6-6
J: TRBJ2-7
size: .
DNA: TGTGCCAGCAGTTTCACGGGGAACTCCTACGAGCAGTACTTC
CDR3: CASSFTGNSYEQYF

D: TRBD1
V: TRBV19
J: TRBJ1-2
size: .
DNA: TGTGCCAGTAATTCGGACAGGTCGGTTGGCTACACCTTC
CDR3: CASNSDRSVGYTF

D: TRBD2
V: TRBV9
J: TRBJ2-3
size: .
DNA: TGTGCCAGCAGCGAACTGACTAGCGGGGGCACAGATACGCAGTATTTT
CDR3: CASSELTSGGTDTQYF

D: TRBD1
V: TRBV2
J: TRBJ2-1
size: .
DNA: TGTGCCAGCACCTCGGAGGGACAGGCGGCCTACAATGAGCAGTTCTTC
CDR3: CASTSEGQAAYNEQFF

D: .
V: TRBV19
J: TRBJ2-7
size: .
DNA: TGTGCCAGTAGTGCGCCGGGACACCCGAATGATGAGCAGTACTTC
CDR3: CASSAPGHPNDEQYF

D: TRBD1
V: TRBV6-5
J: TRBJ1-6
size: .
DNA: TGTGCCAGCTGGACAGGGGGGAATTCACCCCTCCACTTT
CDR3: CASWTGGNSPLHF

D: .
V: TRBV5-5
J: TRBJ1-1
size: once
DNA: TGTGCCAGCAGCCCGACGACAGGACGGAACACTGAAGCTTTCTTT
CDR3: CASSPTTGRNTEAFF

D: .
V: TRBV25-1
J: TRBJ1-4
size: .
DNA: TGTGCCAGCAGTGAATATGGCGGGGCGCAGACTAATGAAAAACTGTTTTTT
CDR3: CASSEYGGAQTNEKLFF

D: .
V: TRBV3-1/TRBV3-2
J: TRBJ2-7
size: .
DNA: TGTGCCAGCAGCCAAGGCGGTCTTCCCAACGAGCAGTACTTC
CDR3: CASSQGGLPNEQYF

D: .
V: TRBV10-1
J: TRBJ1-1
size: .
DNA: TGCGCCAGCAGAAGACAACCGAACACTGAAGCTTTCTTT
CDR3: CASRRQPNTEAFF